This T cell receptor (beta chain) came from a study of T cell changes during pregnancy in multiple sclerosis. Profiling relied on immunoSEQ multiplex PCR, and the TCRdb table lists in-frame clones only, not all of them. The sample shows tens of thousands of clones, 75% to 90% of them seen only once. The CDR3 spans 12 residues. Germline CDR1 and CDR2: GTSNPN and SVGIG (reference sequence). Between the trimmed V and J ends, which lost 5 bases and 10 bases, there was a span of 12 bases. Specimen: CD4+ T cells from peripheral blood mononuclear cells, collected in the first trimester of pregnancy. This chain links TRBV30 with TRBJ1-6; D call uncertain. The sequence came from a female donor with multiple sclerosis, enrolled in a pregnancy study. CDR3 in amino acids: CAWAVLESPLHF. The CDR3 DNA reads TGTGCCTGGGCCGTCCTGGAGTCACCCCTCCACTTT.